The rows below give T cell receptor beta chains drawn from one sample of a study of T cell repertoires in cytomegalovirus infection. Using its own MiXCR run on the reads, TCRdb lists one record per CDR3 protein. This sample has around 800,000 distinct CDR3 sequences; around a third occur once, and the top ten carry roughly an eighth. These receptors are not linked to any known antigen. Sample: cultured CD8+ T cells from PBMCs, taken from culture after CMV antigen stimulation. The receptor source for this set is a human donor in good health (CMV status not recorded). Some clones in this sample may be carry-over from other donors' samples. Each CDR3 is given with its conserved first and last residue. Clone size, where shown, is once, few, many, or a class for clones that have expanded.

CASSLPPQGQSNTGELFF | few | TRBJ2-2 | TRBV7-9
CASSTFGQTGYTF | - | TRBJ1-2 | TRBV7-2
CASSFGTSADTQYF | few | TRBJ2-3 | TRBV12-3/TRBV12-4
CASWGTGNQPQHF | - | TRBJ1-5 | TRBV2
CASSLNGQREGNTIYF | - | TRBJ1-3 | TRBV7-9
CASKGGGGLWDGYTF | - | TRBJ1-2 | TRBV27
CASSMTGEVKHF | once | TRBJ1-5 | TRBV7-4
CASSLASGGDEQYF | few | TRBJ2-7 | TRBV7-6
CAIGREVNTEAFF | - | TRBJ1-1 | TRBV10-3
CASSSHRGGGPYEQYF | many | TRBJ2-7 | TRBV7-8
CASSPRLGRGSTDTQYF | many | TRBJ2-3 | TRBV7-2
CASSITQNTEAFF | many | TRBJ1-1 | TRBV19
CASSVLGGTPTDEQFF | once | TRBJ2-1 | TRBV6-1
CASSRGDPYNSPLHF | - | TRBJ1-6 | TRBV9
CASSRGLAASYEQYF | - | TRBJ2-7 | TRBV7-9
CASSEVRGGLDTQYF | - | TRBJ2-3 | TRBV6-1
CAISDSSTQAGEAFF | - | TRBJ1-1 | TRBV10-3
CASSLSWGWITYEQYF | few | TRBJ2-7 | TRBV27
CASSEAAGGYYGYTF | - | TRBJ1-2 | TRBV6-1
CASSIDRQGANGYTF | - | TRBJ1-2 | TRBV19
CASTKQGIMNTEAFF | - | TRBJ1-1 | TRBV6-2/TRBV6-3
CASSLAGGREPSNQPQHF | few | TRBJ1-5 | TRBV5-8
CASSDLQSSDQPQHF | - | TRBJ1-5 | TRBV2
CASSSRDREIYTDTQYF | many | TRBJ2-3 | TRBV7-9
CASSPRLDRSYNEQFF | many | TRBJ2-1 | TRBV11-2
CASSLWATEAFF | - | TRBJ1-1 | TRBV5-3
CASSFVLGPNEKLFF | few | TRBJ1-4 | TRBV12-3/TRBV12-4
CASSHASNYGYTF | few | TRBJ1-2 | TRBV7-6
CASTLGEVSEAFF | - | TRBJ1-1 | TRBV11-2
CASSLGPNYGYTF | many | TRBJ1-2 | TRBV7-2
CASTLGQGYEQYF | few | TRBJ2-7 | TRBV27
CASSLGPSEQFF | few | TRBJ2-1 | TRBV7-2
CANSPTGIMNTEAFF | - | TRBJ1-1 | TRBV4-1
CASSLEGRSTEAFF | - | TRBJ1-1 | TRBV7-9
CASSYSMVNQPQHF | - | TRBJ1-5 | TRBV6-6
CASSPPDEETQYF | - | TRBJ2-5 | TRBV7-8
CASSRRGVSDNYGYTF | - | TRBJ1-2 | TRBV6-6
CASSHMAPGVVRPQHF | - | TRBJ1-5 | TRBV14
CASGGGYMNTEAFF | - | TRBJ1-1 | TRBV7-6
CSVSPPYWVDTEAFF | - | TRBJ1-1 | TRBV29-1
CASSPPLGLAGSSYNEQFF | - | TRBJ2-1 | TRBV27
CASSDPGNEQFF | - | TRBJ2-1 | TRBV6-4
CSVERLDRSSGNTIYF | many | TRBJ1-3 | TRBV29-1
CASSYSVAWVTNEKLFF | few | TRBJ1-4 | TRBV6-5
CASSIGVGETHEQYF | many | TRBJ2-7 | TRBV19
CASSLEDGGLWEKLFF | - | TRBJ1-4 | TRBV7-9
CASTDTGSQETQYF | - | TRBJ2-5 | TRBV12-3/TRBV12-4
CASSPIDGGTRTGELFF | - | TRBJ2-2 | TRBV11-3